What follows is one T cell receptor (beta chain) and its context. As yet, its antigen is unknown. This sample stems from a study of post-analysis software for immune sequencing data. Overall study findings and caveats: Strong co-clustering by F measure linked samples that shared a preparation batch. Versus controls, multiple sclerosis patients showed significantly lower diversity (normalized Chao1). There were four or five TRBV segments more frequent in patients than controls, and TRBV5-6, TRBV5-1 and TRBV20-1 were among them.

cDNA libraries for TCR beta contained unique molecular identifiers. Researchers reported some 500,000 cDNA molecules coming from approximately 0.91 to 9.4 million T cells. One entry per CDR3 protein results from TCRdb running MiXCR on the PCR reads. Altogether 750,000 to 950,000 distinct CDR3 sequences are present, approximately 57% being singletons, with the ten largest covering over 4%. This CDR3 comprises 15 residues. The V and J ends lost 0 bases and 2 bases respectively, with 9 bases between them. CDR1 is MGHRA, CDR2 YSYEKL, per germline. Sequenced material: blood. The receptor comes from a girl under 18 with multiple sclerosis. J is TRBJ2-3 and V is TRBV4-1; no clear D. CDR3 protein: CASSQDIGSTDTQYF. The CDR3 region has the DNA TGCGCCAGCAGCCAAGATATAGGGTCCACAGATACGCAGTATTTT.